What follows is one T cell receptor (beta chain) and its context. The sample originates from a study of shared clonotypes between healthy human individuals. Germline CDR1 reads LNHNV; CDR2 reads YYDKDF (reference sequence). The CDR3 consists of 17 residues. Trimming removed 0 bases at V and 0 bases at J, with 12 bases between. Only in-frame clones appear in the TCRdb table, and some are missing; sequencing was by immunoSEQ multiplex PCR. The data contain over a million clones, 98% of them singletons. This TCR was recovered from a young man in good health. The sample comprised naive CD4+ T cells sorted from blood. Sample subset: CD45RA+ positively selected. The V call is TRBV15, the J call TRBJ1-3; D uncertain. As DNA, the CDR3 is TGTGCCACCAGCAGAGAGGTGAGGGAGAACTCTGGAAACACCATATATTTT. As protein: CATSREVRENSGNTIYF.